This TCR beta chain was captured by sequencing in a study of response to subunit inactivated influenza vaccine. Findings of the study overall: It was the authors' suggestion that each seasonal influenza vaccination recruits few new T cells.

Germline assignment: CDR1 SSHAT and CDR2 FNYEAQ (reference sequence). The CDR3 length is 16 residues. MiXCR was run by TCRdb on the RT-PCR reads, yielding one entry per CDR3 protein. The profile shows about 480,000 distinct CDR3 sequences, approximately 13% of them singletons. Points on this clonotype: Its antigen is currently unknown. The junction differs from germline at one of its ends, possibly a read error.

The clonotype comes from a man between 50 and 59 years old who received an inactivated influenza vaccine. The chain has TRBV7-7 and TRBJ2-2; possible D gene TRBD1, 6 bases. This specimen consisted of PBMCs from blood, obtained 35 to 45 days after vaccination. In DNA, the CDR3 is TGTGCTAGCAGCTTAGGATTGGGGGCGCACGGCGGGGAGCTGTTTTTT. It encodes CASSLGLGAHGGELFF.